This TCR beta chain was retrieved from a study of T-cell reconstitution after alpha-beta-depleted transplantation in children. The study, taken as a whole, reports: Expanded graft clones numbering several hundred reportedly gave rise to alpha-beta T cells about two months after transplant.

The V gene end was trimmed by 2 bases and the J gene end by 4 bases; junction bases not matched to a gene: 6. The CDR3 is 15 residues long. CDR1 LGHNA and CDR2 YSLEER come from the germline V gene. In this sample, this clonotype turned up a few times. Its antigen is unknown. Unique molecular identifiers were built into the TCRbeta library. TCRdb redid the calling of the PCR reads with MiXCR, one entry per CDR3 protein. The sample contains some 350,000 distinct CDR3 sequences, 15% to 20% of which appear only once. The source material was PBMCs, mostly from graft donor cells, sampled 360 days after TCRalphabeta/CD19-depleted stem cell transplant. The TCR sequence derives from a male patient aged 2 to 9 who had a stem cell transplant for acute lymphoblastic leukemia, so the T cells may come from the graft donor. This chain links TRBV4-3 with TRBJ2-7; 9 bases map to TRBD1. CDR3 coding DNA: TGCGCCAGCAGCCAAACAGGGGGCGCGGGGTACGAGCAGTACTTC. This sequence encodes CASSQTGGAGYEQYF.